What follows is one T cell receptor (beta chain) and its context. This specimen comes from a study of cytomegalovirus exposure and HLA in healthy donors. Only in-frame clones appear in the TCRdb table, and some are missing; sequencing was by immunoSEQ multiplex PCR. The data contain about 130,000 clones, 94% of them singletons. Germline loops: CDR1 ENHRY, CDR2 SYGVKD. V dropped 4 bases and J dropped 3; count of bases not matched to a gene: 6. The CDR3 loop spans 14 amino acids. The chain links TRBV10-3 to TRBJ2-7; 7 bases match TRBD1. The receptor comes from a woman aged 18-29 years in good health and CMV-seronegative. The sample taken for sequencing was PBMCs. CDR3 loop: CAISGGDRDYEQYF. The CDR3 coding sequence is TGTGCCATCAGTGGGGGAGACAGGGACTACGAGCAGTACTTC.